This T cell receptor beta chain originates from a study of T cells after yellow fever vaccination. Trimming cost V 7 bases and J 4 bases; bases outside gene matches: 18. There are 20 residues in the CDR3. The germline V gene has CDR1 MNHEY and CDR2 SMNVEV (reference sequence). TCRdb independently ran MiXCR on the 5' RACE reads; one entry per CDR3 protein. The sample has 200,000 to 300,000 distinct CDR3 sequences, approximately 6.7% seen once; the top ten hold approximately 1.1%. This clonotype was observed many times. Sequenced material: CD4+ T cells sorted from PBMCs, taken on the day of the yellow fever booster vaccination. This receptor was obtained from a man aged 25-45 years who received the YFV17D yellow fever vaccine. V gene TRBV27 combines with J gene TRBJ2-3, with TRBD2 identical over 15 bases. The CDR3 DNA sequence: TGTGCCAGCAATTCCGGCAGATATGGGACTAGCGGGAGGTTCTCAGATACGCAGTATTTT. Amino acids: CASNSGRYGTSGRFSDTQYF.